This TCR beta chain was profiled in a study of T cells after yellow fever vaccination. Whole-study results and caveats: Weaker in magnitude, the secondary response showed a faster peak on day 5 versus 15. Any FACS-sorted repertoire could hold abundant clonotypes that contaminate it from the bulk population. The study re-detected most primary-vaccination clones after the booster (roughly 96% CD4, 88% CD8).

5'RACE template switching generated TCR cDNA, adding a universal primer site and UMIs. TCRdb re-analysed the 5' RACE reads in MiXCR, keeping a single row per CDR3 protein. The sample lists about 630,000 distinct CDR3 sequences, roughly 12% occurring once. This clonotype has just a few counts. Its cognate antigen is unknown. Trimming removed 7 bases at V and 0 bases at J, with 12 bases between. Germline V CDR1 and CDR2: GTSNPN, SVGIG (reference sequence). This CDR3 is 14 amino acids long. The sequences come from PBMCs, collected on the day of the yellow fever booster vaccination. This sequence was found in a man aged 30-40 years who received the YFV17D yellow fever vaccine. The rearrangement links TRBV30 to TRBJ2-2, with D perhaps TRBD1 or TRBD2 (5 bases each). CDR3 nucleotide sequence: TGTGCCTTCGATCGGGGCCCGAACACCGGGGAGCTGTTTTTT. Protein sequence: CAFDRGPNTGELFF.